This T cell receptor beta chain was sequenced in a study of T cells in Graves' hyperthyroidism and ophthalmopathy. Calling Graves' hyperthyroidism stable meant ophthalmopathy did not progress within 18 months. The CDR3 regions of TCR beta were amplified from RNA transcripts. HTBI primers drove first-round RT-PCR of the TCR CDR3. TCRdb recomputed calls from the multiplex PCR reads with MiXCR, one row per CDR3 protein. The table has approximately 500,000 distinct CDR3 sequences, 46% seen once; the top ten hold around 8%. The CDR3 runs to 15 residues. The V end lost 5 bases, the J end lost 6 bases, and 16 bases lay between the germline ends. The germline V gene has CDR1 LGHDT and CDR2 YNNKEL (reference sequence).

V gene TRBV3-1 combines with J gene TRBJ2-2; tentatively, D is TRBD2 (6 bases). The receptor was derived from a woman between 18 and 29 years old with Graves' hyperthyroidism. Sequenced material: peripheral blood or thyroid tissue (not recorded which). The CDR3 bases are TGTGCCAGCAGCTCTCTAGCGTCGGGCGCCGGGGAGCTGTTTTTT. The encoded protein is CASSSLASGAGELFF.